This T cell receptor beta chain was obtained from a study of T cell responses to AZD1222 COVID-19 vaccine. General study points: White British ancestry dominated among donors, who included more females, and clonal diversity was possibly underestimated.

TCRdb's table, derived via immunoSEQ multiplex PCR, lists solely in-frame clones and lacks some. Here the sample spans about 140,000 clones, less than 95% being singletons. Trimming took off 1 base at V and 5 bases at J, with 21 bases between the two ends. This CDR3 spans 18 amino acids. Germline V CDR1 and CDR2: MNHNS, SASEGT. Of note for this clone: What it binds is unknown.

V and J are TRBV6-1 and TRBJ2-1; maybe TRBD2 (6 bases). Sequenced material: peripheral blood, taken on day 0 of AZD1222 vaccination. The TCR sequence derives from an adult in good health. The CDR3, as DNA: TGTGCCAGCAGTGAAGAGCTTGCCCTAGCGAGAAGGGACAATGAGCAGTTCTTC. Translated: CASSEELALARRDNEQFF.